Listed below are T cell receptor beta chains from one sample, sequenced in a study of beta chain features in type 1 diabetes. Produced via immunoSEQ multiplex PCR; TCRdb's table is partial and in-frame only. The sample consists of about 130,000 clones, roughly 10% of them appearing once. Sequencing input: central memory CD4+ T cells from blood. These receptors were taken from a man aged 25-45 years with type 1 diabetes. Each CDR3 is given without its conserved first and last residue.

v_call: TRBV6-1; cdr3_aa: ASRDSISSYEQY
v_call: TRBV6-5; cdr3_aa: ASQIQLSTDTQY
v_call: TRBV5-1; cdr3_aa: ASSPRTGEKLF
v_call: TRBV5-1; cdr3_aa: ASSLGLAGLGTQY
v_call: TRBV15; cdr3_aa: ATSRDGRGGLETQY
v_call: TRBV5-1; cdr3_aa: ASSLQIRDEQF
v_call: TRBV7-2; cdr3_aa: ASSPRHINSPLH
v_call: TRBV5-1; cdr3_aa: ASTSDRASNQPQH
v_call: TRBV7-9; cdr3_aa: ASSLYGNQPQH
v_call: TRBV11-2; cdr3_aa: ASSLNRGQETQY
v_call: TRBV6-5; cdr3_aa: ASSSGTLHQPQH
v_call: TRBV27; cdr3_aa: ASSLSGVTEAF
v_call: TRBV4-2; cdr3_aa: ASSQDWSGGAYNEQF
v_call: TRBV6-1; cdr3_aa: ASSDSGAYNQPQH
v_call: TRBV7-9; cdr3_aa: ASRPTGGTGNTIY
v_call: TRBV29-1; cdr3_aa: SVTGAGNGYT
v_call: TRBV5-1; cdr3_aa: ASSSTGGNEQY
v_call: TRBV5-6; cdr3_aa: ASSLQGQGASDTQY
v_call: TRBV27; cdr3_aa: AIGQSYEQY
v_call: TRBV15; cdr3_aa: ATSRGGLTVSGKLF
v_call: TRBV18; cdr3_aa: ASSPPTSGGNNEQF
v_call: TRBV7-2; cdr3_aa: ASSSDSFYEQY
v_call: TRBV11-2; cdr3_aa: ASSFVQASRQF
v_call: TRBV5-1; cdr3_aa: ASSYTNEQF
v_call: TRBV5-8; cdr3_aa: ASSLGTVPSYNEQF
v_call: TRBV29-1; cdr3_aa: SSLGAGGGYT
v_call: TRBV4-3; cdr3_aa: ASSQAPNTDTQY
v_call: TRBV2; cdr3_aa: ASRMSGGSGYEQY
v_call: TRBV14; cdr3_aa: ASSQERGTSGGQETQY
v_call: TRBV7-9; cdr3_aa: ASSLRTNKETQY
v_call: TRBV19; cdr3_aa: ASSRDRGRKNEKLF
v_call: TRBV7-9; cdr3_aa: ASSPRRGQETQY
v_call: TRBV5-5; cdr3_aa: ASSFLLAGQETQY
v_call: TRBV15; cdr3_aa: ATSRDQRENTEAF
v_call: TRBV4-1; cdr3_aa: ASSQEPSRGPDTQY
v_call: TRBV5-1; cdr3_aa: ASSSSTDMNTEAF
v_call: TRBV7-2; cdr3_aa: ASSGQGSQPQH
v_call: TRBV28; cdr3_aa: ASNRQGGGYGYT
v_call: TRBV5-5; cdr3_aa: ASSTGQEKGNQPQH
v_call: TRBV28; cdr3_aa: ASSPFRNQPQH
v_call: TRBV10-2; cdr3_aa: ASSDYEGGGSPLH
v_call: TRBV7-8; cdr3_aa: ASSSYLSATSYNEQF
v_call: TRBV9; cdr3_aa: ASSDGLAGVTDTQY
v_call: TRBV7-8; cdr3_aa: ASSRGPGQPVWGRRTDTQY
v_call: TRBV5-1; cdr3_aa: ASSTGTVQSPLH
v_call: TRBV18; cdr3_aa: ASSPRQGSDGYT